The sequence of this TCR beta chain was determined in a study of cytomegalovirus exposure and HLA in healthy donors. General study findings and limits: Later on, an analysis showed TCR association rates differing by HLA locus, with DRB1 the most and HLA-C the fewest. One cluster of highly shared sequence variants probably arose as a sequencing artifact. The later analysis indicated that the majority of CMV-associated TCR beta chains appeared HLA-restricted. As immune exposure information, only CMV serostatus was available.

It was with 60 Vbeta and 13 Jbeta primers that the PCR ran. The method was immunoSEQ multiplex PCR; TCRdb's version includes in-frame clones alone and lacks a portion of them. Of roughly 75,000 clones listed, roughly 82% are singletons. V was clipped by 10 bases and J by 2 bases; unmatched bases: 9. The CDR3 is made up of 14 amino acids. Germline V gene lookup returns CDR1 MNHEY and CDR2 SVGAGI. Note on this clone: Its specificity is unknown.

This sequence was found in a man aged 65 to 79 in good health and CMV-seropositive. Sequenced input: PBMCs. V gene TRBV6-5 combines with J gene TRBJ2-3; TRBD2 matches 7 bases. CDR3 in amino acids: CATHERGSTDTQYF. The CDR3, as DNA: TGTGCCACGCACGAGCGGGGATCCACAGATACGCAGTATTTT.